The 20 T cell receptor beta chains reported below all come from one sample, sequenced in a study of T cells in Graves' hyperthyroidism and ophthalmopathy. There were TCR beta CDR3 regions amplified from RNA transcripts. The HTBI primer set drove a first-round RT-PCR of the TCR CDR3. TCRdb analysed the multiplex PCR reads with MiXCR anew, one entry per CDR3 protein. The sample consists of more than 500,000 distinct CDR3 sequences, over 45% of them appearing once. Sequencing was performed on peripheral blood or thyroid tissue (not recorded which). These receptors originate from an adult woman with Graves' disease, either hyperthyroidism or ophthalmopathy (not recorded which).

This clonotype was detected only a few times. This sequence joins TRBV20-1 and TRBJ2-7, with 9 bases identical to TRBD2. J gave up 0 bases and V 5 bases, and 14 bases lay outside the gene matches. CDR1 and CDR2 from the germline V gene are DFQATT and SNEGSKA (reference sequence). The CDR3 has 17 amino acids. The CDR3: CSALSLTSGGTSYEQYF. CDR3 bases: TGCAGTGCTCTCTCTCTGACTAGCGGAGGGACCTCCTACGAGCAGTACTTC.

This clonotype was seen only a few times. V gene TRBV5-1 combines with J gene TRBJ1-1; tentative D call: TRBD1 (6 bases). Trimming left V 3 bases short and J 0 bases short, with 21 bases between. The CDR3 totals 18 residues. Germline V lookup: CDR1 SGHRS, CDR2 YFSETQ. CDR3 nucleotide sequence: TGCGCCAGCAGCTCCACGACAGGACGTTTTACCATGAACACTGAAGCTTTCTTT. Its protein is CASSSTTGRFTMNTEAFF.

The chain combines TRBV10-3 with TRBJ2-5; D might be TRBD1 (7 bases). V was pared by 6 bases and J by 2 bases, with 16 bases between. The CDR3 extends over 15 amino acids. CDR1 and CDR2 (germline): ENHRY, SYGVKD. CDR3: CAISKGGAGQETQYF. The DNA for the CDR3 is TGTGCCATCAGCAAAGGGGGCGCGGGGCAAGAGACCCAGTACTTC.

At least ten counts were recorded for this clonotype. The DNA of the CDR3 is TGCAGCGTTTTGACGGATTTGCCGGGACAGGGGCGGAACACTGAAGCTTTCTTT. This codes for CSVLTDLPGQGRNTEAFF. V usage is TRBV29-1 and J usage is TRBJ1-1; the match to TRBD1 covers 10 bases. CDR1 and CDR2 (germline): SQVTM, ANQGSEA. V gave up 5 bases and J gave up 1 base; unmatched junction bases: 16. This CDR3 comprises 18 residues.

This clonotype was counted a single time. The J gene is TRBJ1-1, the V gene TRBV7-2; D call uncertain. The CDR3 has 17 residues. In germline, CDR1 is SGHTA, CDR2 FQGNSA. The V gene lost 3 bases and the J gene lost 0 bases, with 17 bases spanning the gap. CDR3 loop: CASSLRRGTLMNTEAFF. The DNA for the CDR3 is TGTGCCAGCAGCTTGCGTCGGGGTACGCTCATGAACACTGAAGCTTTCTTT.

The CDR3: CSVGADRGNYEQYF. The CDR3 bases are TGCAGCGTTGGGGCGGACAGGGGAAACTACGAGCAGTACTTC. V is TRBV29-1 and J is TRBJ2-7; 9 bases map to TRBD1. The CDR3 runs 14 residues. Germline V lookup: CDR1 SQVTM, CDR2 ANQGSEA. V lost 4 bases to trimming and J lost 3 bases; unmatched junction nucleotides: 7.

This clonotype occurred many times. V is TRBV29-1 and J is TRBJ2-2, with D maybe TRBD1 (6 bases). CDR1 and CDR2 from the germline V gene are SQVTM and ANQGSEA. Trimming took 7 bases from V and 0 from J, leaving 9 bases between them. This CDR3 comprises 13 residues. CDR3: CSAGQTNTGELFF. The CDR3 nucleotides are TGCAGCGCTGGACAGACGAACACCGGGGAGCTGTTTTTT.

The chain recombines TRBV4-1 with TRBJ1-2; the match to TRBD1 covers 9 bases. Germline CDR1 and CDR2: MGHRA and YSYEKL. The trim removed 2 bases at V and 4 bases at J, leaving 11 bases unmatched. There are 17 residues in the CDR3. The CDR3 spells CASSQPLGQGSLYGYTF. DNA of the CDR3: TGCGCCAGCAGCCAACCTCTCGGACAGGGGTCCCTCTATGGCTACACCTTC.

The chain combines TRBV10-1 with TRBJ2-2; tentative D call: TRBD1 (6 bases). This CDR3 is 14 amino acids long. V was pared by 2 bases and J by 4 bases, with 8 bases between. CDR1 is WNHNN and CDR2 is SYGVQD in the germline V gene (reference sequence). The CDR3 protein is CASSEGTITGELFF. The CDR3 bases are TGCGCCAGCAGTGAGGGGACAATCACCGGGGAGCTGTTTTTT.

Ten or more counts support this clonotype. This chain connects TRBV10-3 to TRBJ2-7; D is unresolved. CDR3 size: 13 residues. Trimming removed 3 bases at V and 0 bases at J, with 6 bases between. CDR1 and CDR2 from the germline V gene are ENHRY and SYGVKD. As DNA, the CDR3 is TGTGCCATCAGTGATCCTAGCTCCTACGAGCAGTACTTC. Translation: CAISDPSSYEQYF.

This clonotype was recorded at least ten times. V usage is TRBV4-3 and J usage is TRBJ1-4; weak D call: TRBD1 (5 bases). Germline V gene lookup returns CDR1 LGHNA and CDR2 YSLEER. V shed 0 bases and J shed 7 bases, with 15 bases lying between them. The CDR3 length is 16 residues. The DNA for the CDR3 is TGCGCCAGCAGCCAAGAGAGAACAGGTTACGTTGAAAAACTGTTTTTT. Translation gives CASSQERTGYVEKLFF.

This clonotype came up a few times. The chain combines TRBV20-1 with TRBJ1-2; 9 bases fit TRBD1. Germline trimming cut 4 bases from V and 5 bases from J; bases unmatched to any gene: 2. Germline assignment: CDR1 DFQATT and CDR2 SNEGSKA (reference sequence). The CDR3 runs 12 residues. CDR3 loop: CSANRGRYGYTF. Written as DNA, the CDR3 is TGCAGTGCTAACAGGGGGCGTTATGGCTACACCTTC.

The sample holds many counts of this clonotype. The chain joins TRBV4-1 to TRBJ1-1; D unresolved. This CDR3 contains 17 residues. The V gene lost 5 bases and the J gene lost 6 bases, with 25 bases spanning the gap. Per germline, CDR1 MGHRA and CDR2 YSYEKL. CDR3 sequence (DNA): TGCGCCAGCAGCTCAGCCGGGCCCCGGGAGAGAGGGTCTGAAGCTTTCTTT. Translating it yields CASSSAGPRERGSEAFF.

In this sample, this clonotype turned up a few times. This chain connects TRBV10-3 to TRBJ1-1; 9 nucleotides align to TRBD1. CDR3 size: 16 residues. J lost 2 bases, V lost 3 bases, and 7 bases had no gene match. Germline values: CDR1 ENHRY, CDR2 SYGVKD. Here the CDR3 DNA reads TGTGCCATCAGTGAAACCGGGACAGGGTCTAACACTGAAGCTTTCTTT. Encoded protein: CAISETGTGSNTEAFF.

This chain connects TRBV5-6 to TRBJ1-5; tentative D call: TRBD1 (5 bases). CDR3 length: 17 residues. V was clipped by 1 base and J by 4 bases, with 18 bases between them. Germline V gene lookup returns CDR1 SGHDT and CDR2 YYEEEE. The CDR3 loop reads CASSLFGARVENQPQHF. CDR3 DNA: TGTGCCAGCAGCTTGTTCGGGGCGCGGGTCGAAAATCAGCCCCAGCATTTT. Supplemented by reference TRBV5-6 and TRBJ1-5, the full variable domain reads DAGVTQSPTHLIKTRGQQVTLRCSPKSGHDTVSWYQQALGQGPQFIFQYYEEEERQRGNFPDRFSGHQFPNYSSELNVNALLLGDSALYLCASSLFGARVENQPQHFGDGTRLSIL.

This clonotype was recorded at least ten times. V gene TRBV20-1 combines with J gene TRBJ1-6; D is uncertain. The V gene's germline CDR1 is DFQATT and CDR2 SNEGSKA (reference sequence). CDR3 size: 13 residues. The CDR3, as DNA: TGCAGCGCCAGGACGGACTATAATTCACCCCTCCACTTT. Protein product: CSARTDYNSPLHF.

With regard to this clonotype: Lacking the conserved final phenylalanine or tryptophan, this CDR3 likely reflects a read error. No DNA is shown, since the ends of the CDR3 on it are uncertain; the CDR3 is the one TCRdb lists. This sequence joins TRBV7-2 and TRBJ1-3; the table's TRBD1 call for D was not verified on the DNA. The CDR3 adds up to 8 amino acids, both ends counted. Germline V CDR1 and CDR2: SGHTA, FQGNSA. The CDR3 is CASSLGSR.

The gene calls are TRBV4-2 and TRBJ1-2; D gene ambiguous. Trimming shortened V by 2 bases and J by 0 bases, and 10 bases separated the two germline ends. Germline CDR1 and CDR2: LGHNA and YNFKEQ. This CDR3 is built from 15 residues. CDR3 amino acids: CASSQMSGTNYGYTF. The CDR3 DNA sequence: TGTGCCAGCAGCCAAATGTCCGGGACTAACTATGGCTACACCTTC.

The rearrangement links TRBV7-9 to TRBJ1-1, with TRBD1 identical over 8 bases. The CDR3 sequence is 15 residues long. J lost 0 bases, V lost 4 bases, and 4 bases had no gene match. Per the germline V gene, CDR1 is SEHNR and CDR2 is FQNEAQ (reference sequence). DNA for the CDR3: TGTGCCAGCAGCTCTACACAGGGGGTGAACACTGAAGCTTTCTTT. This translates into CASSSTQGVNTEAFF. The full variable domain, rest sourced from reference TRBV7-9 and TRBJ1-1, is DTGVSQNPRHKITKRGQNVTFRCDPISEHNRLYWYRQTLGQGPEFLTYFQNEAQLEKSRLLSDRFSAERPKGSFSTLEIQRTEQGDSAMYLCASSSTQGVNTEAFFGQGTRLTVV.

This clonotype was seen only a few times. The rearrangement links TRBV5-1 to TRBJ2-2; D unclear. Germline loops: CDR1 SGHRS, CDR2 YFSETQ. This CDR3 is 15 amino acids long. The ends were cut back, 5 bases at V and 3 bases at J, with 14 bases in the middle. The DNA for the CDR3 is TGCGCCAGCAGATTCGAGGTCTCATACACCGGGGAGCTGTTTTTT. Its translation: CASRFEVSYTGELFF.